This T cell receptor beta chain was profiled in a study of ipilimumab plus nivolumab after autologous stem cell transplantation. Background on the study: Both relapsed and primary refractory DLBCL were included. Study outcomes and limitations: TCR repertoire, Treg phenotype and gut microbiota reportedly support more study of this approach.

Starting 14 to 28 days after autologous transplant, ipilimumab 1 mg/kg was given. This clone was observed at least ten times. Its antigen is unidentified. The CDR3 is 17 residues long. V lost 6 bases and J lost 4, with 24 bases in between. Germline V gene sequence: CDR1 SEHNR, CDR2 FQNEAQ (reference sequence). Libraries were prepared by immunoSEQ multiplex PCR; TCRdb keeps only in-frame clonotypes and omits some of them. The data show over 80,000 clones, with more than 80% seen just once and roughly 2% held by the top ten. The V call is TRBV7-9, the J call TRBJ1-2, with TRBD1 as a possible D gene (6 bases). Sequencing used PBMCs, obtained in a trial of ipilimumab plus nivolumab as post-transplant consolidation. This receptor was obtained from a male donor with diffuse large B-cell lymphoma. The CDR3 sequence is CASRRGGEQGRGYGYTF. The CDR3 nucleotides read TGTGCCAGCAGACGAGGAGGGGAACAGGGACGTGGCTATGGCTACACCTTC.